This T cell receptor beta chain is drawn from a study of blood T cell repertoires in COVID-19. Study-wide background: Specimens from acute and convalescent COVID-19 originated in the United States, Italy and Spain. The cDNA or gDNA used as material had been derived from T cells, B-cell-depleted T cells, or PBMCs.

Authors' processing steps: Amplification with reference gene primers provided the estimates of nucleated cell counts. Here immunoSEQ multiplex PCR was the method, and the copy in TCRdb shows in-frame clones only, minus some. D and trimming come from the DNA, and the V and J calls and clone size come from that table. The sample contains more than 95,000 clones, 75% to 95% of which appear only once. Per the germline V gene, CDR1 is MNHEY and CDR2 is SVGAGI. This CDR3 is built from 12 residues. The V end was cut by 6 bases, the J end by 6 bases, with 11 bases between. This receptor was obtained from a man in his sixties with acute or convalescent COVID-19. The chain is built from TRBV6-5 and TRBJ1-2, with D unresolved. Sequencing was done on a sample of peripheral blood. CDR3 amino acids: CASSLDTNGYTF. Here the CDR3 DNA reads TGTGCCAGCAGCCTCGACACGAATGGCTACACCTTC.